This T cell receptor (beta chain) was sequenced in a study of TIL therapy for anti-PD-1-resistant metastatic lung cancer. This was the immunoSEQ v3 assay. The data were produced by immunoSEQ multiplex PCR, yet TCRdb's version contains in-frame clones alone and is incomplete. The profile covers tens of thousands of clones, with over 55% appearing a single time and over 7% taken by the ten largest. Stated time point: pre-treatment sample, taken before nivolumab and TIL therapy. Tumor tissue came from excised metastases, mostly pleural nodules or supraclavicular lymph nodes. Stage 4 NSCLC adults joined between 2017 and early 2020. The V end lost 4 bases, the J end lost 5 bases, and 11 bases lay between the germline ends. Per germline, CDR1 KGHSH and CDR2 LQKENI. This CDR3 spans 13 amino acids.

The material was tumor tissue, obtained at baseline. J is TRBJ2-5 and V is TRBV18; weak D call: TRBD2 (5 bases). The origin of this receptor is a person aged 25-85 years with non-small cell lung cancer. CDR3 in DNA: TGTGCCAGCTCACGAGAGAGGGAGGAGACCCAGTACTTC. It is translated as CASSREREETQYF.